This is a list of T cell receptor beta chains from one sample in a study of CD8 T cells in ankylosing spondylitis. TCRdb processed the 5' RACE reads anew with MiXCR; each CDR3 protein has one entry. The sample has hundreds of thousands of distinct CDR3 sequences, 17% seen once; the top ten hold 0.95% to 1.1%. The sample taken for sequencing was blood, either unsorted or a sorted T cell fraction (not recorded which). These receptors were obtained from a male donor with ankylosing spondylitis. The CDR3 runs from the conserved cysteine through the conserved F or W. The order of the fields is D gene, J gene, V gene, CDR3 length, clone size, CDR3 DNA, CDR3 protein. D genes are given only for firm matches. A row's size may be missing; if present it is once, few, many or a size class.

D: -; J: TRBJ2-1; V: TRBV20-1; length: 16; size: few; DNA: TGCAGTGCTAGTTCCCCGGGGTGGAGCTCCTACAATGAGCAGTTCTTC; CDR3: CSASSPGWSSYNEQFF
D: -; J: TRBJ2-5; V: TRBV12-3/TRBV12-4; length: 14; size: -; DNA: TGTGCCAGCAGTTTAAGAGGCAGACTGGAGACCCAGTACTTC; CDR3: CASSLRGRLETQYF
D: TRBD1; J: TRBJ1-3; V: TRBV11-2; length: 15; size: once; DNA: TGTGCCAGCGACATCGGGACAGGTGTTGGAAACACCATATATTTT; CDR3: CASDIGTGVGNTIYF
D: -; J: TRBJ2-5; V: TRBV7-2; length: 14; size: -; DNA: TGTGCCAGCAGCAAATCTGGCACTCAAGAGACCCAGTACTTC; CDR3: CASSKSGTQETQYF
D: TRBD1; J: TRBJ1-4; V: TRBV6-5; length: 16; size: -; DNA: TGTGCCAGCAGTTACTCCGGGACAGGGGCAGGTGAAAAACTGTTTTTT; CDR3: CASSYSGTGAGEKLFF
D: -; J: TRBJ2-7; V: TRBV7-2; length: 12; size: few; DNA: TGTGCCAGCAGCTTAAGTAGGGCAGAGCAGTACTTC; CDR3: CASSLSRAEQYF
D: -; J: TRBJ1-1; V: TRBV6-1; length: 14; size: -; DNA: TGTGCCAGCAGTGACCGGCCGCCGCGAACTGAAGCTTTCTTT; CDR3: CASSDRPPRTEAFF
D: -; J: TRBJ2-1; V: TRBV2; length: 11; size: -; DNA: TGTGCCAGCAGGACTTCGGTTGAGCAGTTCTTC; CDR3: CASRTSVEQFF
D: -; J: TRBJ1-3; V: TRBV12-3/TRBV12-4; length: 14; size: -; DNA: TGTGCCAGCAGACGGGAGAGCTCTGGAAACACCATATATTTT; CDR3: CASRRESSGNTIYF
D: -; J: TRBJ1-1; V: TRBV20-1; length: 18; size: many; DNA: TGCAGTGCTAGAGGGTTTGCTCAGGGGAGATTTAGATCCACTGAAGCTTTCTTT; CDR3: CSARGFAQGRFRSTEAFF
D: TRBD2; J: TRBJ2-1; V: TRBV24-1; length: 19; size: -; DNA: TGTGCCACCAGTGATCCAGGGACTAGCGGGGGAACCCGATACAATGAGCAGTTCTTC; CDR3: CATSDPGTSGGTRYNEQFF
D: -; J: TRBJ2-7; V: TRBV5-6; length: 13; size: -; DNA: TGTGCCAGCAGCTTCTTGGGGACCTACGAGCAGTACTTC; CDR3: CASSFLGTYEQYF
D: -; J: TRBJ2-5; V: TRBV27; length: 15; size: few; DNA: TGTGCCAGCAGTTTATCGGGGACCATGGGGGAGACCCAGTACTTC; CDR3: CASSLSGTMGETQYF
D: -; J: TRBJ2-1; V: TRBV9; length: 12; size: -; DNA: TGTGCCAGCAGCGTAGTCCCGTCGAACCAGTTCTTC; CDR3: CASSVVPSNQFF
D: -; J: TRBJ1-6; V: TRBV5-1; length: 14; size: -; DNA: TGCGCCAGCAGCTCGGGACAATTGGATTCACCCCTCCACTTT; CDR3: CASSSGQLDSPLHF
D: TRBD2; J: TRBJ2-7; V: TRBV4-2; length: 14; size: few; DNA: TGTGCCAGCAGCCCAAACCTAGCGGGAAGCGAGCAGTACTTC; CDR3: CASSPNLAGSEQYF
D: TRBD2; J: TRBJ2-7; V: TRBV4-1; length: 16; size: -; DNA: TGCGCCAGCAGCCTCCAAGGACTAGCGGATCCCTACGAGCAGTACTTC; CDR3: CASSLQGLADPYEQYF
D: -; J: TRBJ1-6; V: TRBV20-1; length: 16; size: -; DNA: TGCAGTGCTAGGAGTCCAGACGGGAGTCAAAATTCACCCCTCCACTTT; CDR3: CSARSPDGSQNSPLHF
D: TRBD1; J: TRBJ2-1; V: TRBV5-1; length: 17; size: many; DNA: TGCGCCAGCAGCGGCAACCGGGGACAGAAAAATCGCAATGAGCAGTTCTTC; CDR3: CASSGNRGQKNRNEQFF
D: -; J: TRBJ1-4; V: TRBV5-1; length: 15; size: few; DNA: TGCGCCAGCAGCTTGCCCGGGACGACTAATGAAAAACTGTTTTTT; CDR3: CASSLPGTTNEKLFF
D: -; J: TRBJ2-1; V: TRBV4-3; length: 13; size: many; DNA: TGCGCCAGCAGCCCAGAGGCCTACAATGAGCAGTTCTTC; CDR3: CASSPEAYNEQFF
D: -; J: TRBJ2-5; V: TRBV30; length: 13; size: -; DNA: TGTGCCTGGAACCAGGGCTCCCAAGAGACCCAGTACTTC; CDR3: CAWNQGSQETQYF
D: TRBD1; J: TRBJ1-5; V: TRBV20-1; length: 15; size: -; DNA: TGCAGTGCCCGCCTGCAGGGGGTTAGCAATCAGCCCCAGCATTTT; CDR3: CSARLQGVSNQPQHF
D: -; J: TRBJ1-2; V: TRBV7-8; length: 15; size: -; DNA: TGTGCCAGCAGCTCAACTCTAGGTCTTAACTATGGCTACACCTTC; CDR3: CASSSTLGLNYGYTF
D: -; J: TRBJ1-6; V: TRBV6-5; length: 16; size: few; DNA: TGTGCCAGCAGTACTATCGGACAGATTAAAAATTCACCCCTCCACTTT; CDR3: CASSTIGQIKNSPLHF
D: TRBD1; J: TRBJ1-1; V: TRBV2; length: 14; size: few; DNA: TGTGCCAGCAGACCTGGACAGGTACCCACTGAAGCTTTCTTT; CDR3: CASRPGQVPTEAFF
D: TRBD1; J: TRBJ2-2; V: TRBV7-8; length: 19; size: few; DNA: TGTGCCAGCAGCTTAGAATTTCGGGCCGGGACAGGGGACACCGGGGAGCTGTTTTTT; CDR3: CASSLEFRAGTGDTGELFF
D: -; J: TRBJ2-7; V: TRBV7-2; length: 12; size: few; DNA: TGTGCCAGCAGCTGGGGACCCCTCGAGCAGTACTTC; CDR3: CASSWGPLEQYF
D: TRBD1; J: TRBJ2-7; V: TRBV7-9; length: 15; size: -; DNA: TGTGCCAGCAGCGAAACCCCGGGACAGCCCTACGAGCAGTACTTC; CDR3: CASSETPGQPYEQYF
D: TRBD2; J: TRBJ2-3; V: TRBV29-1; length: 14; size: few; DNA: TGCAGCGTTGGTGAGCGGGGGCCCACAGATACGCAGTATTTT; CDR3: CSVGERGPTDTQYF
D: -; J: TRBJ1-3; V: TRBV11-2; length: 14; size: few; DNA: TGTGCCAGCAGCTTAGTCTCGGAAAGAAACACCATATATTTT; CDR3: CASSLVSERNTIYF
D: TRBD1; J: TRBJ1-2; V: TRBV11-2; length: 14; size: few; DNA: TGTGCCAGCAGCTTACCCGACAGGGCTGGTGGCTACACCTTC; CDR3: CASSLPDRAGGYTF
D: -; J: TRBJ1-3; V: TRBV6-1; length: 13; size: few; DNA: TGTGCCAGCACCCTGAGCTCTGGAAACACCATATATTTT; CDR3: CASTLSSGNTIYF
D: TRBD2; J: TRBJ2-1; V: TRBV14; length: 18; size: once; DNA: TGTGCCAGCAGCCCAAGTTGGGGTAGCGGGAGCTCCTACAATGAGCAGTTCTTC; CDR3: CASSPSWGSGSSYNEQFF
D: -; J: TRBJ1-1; V: TRBV29-1; length: 14; size: few; DNA: TGCAGCGTTGAAGTTACCCAGGTGAACACTGAAGCTTTCTTT; CDR3: CSVEVTQVNTEAFF
D: -; J: TRBJ2-1; V: TRBV5-4; length: 15; size: few; DNA: TGTGCCAGCAGCTTGGTAGTGACCGGTGGCAATGAGCAGTTCTTC; CDR3: CASSLVVTGGNEQFF
D: TRBD1; J: TRBJ2-7; V: TRBV5-5; length: 15; size: -; DNA: TGTGCCAGCAGCCAGCCGGGACAGGGGTCCTACGAGCAGTACTTC; CDR3: CASSQPGQGSYEQYF
D: -; J: TRBJ2-3; V: TRBV10-3; length: 14; size: -; DNA: TGTGCCATCAGGGCCCCGGGGAGCACAGATACGCAGTATTTT; CDR3: CAIRAPGSTDTQYF
D: -; J: TRBJ1-5; V: TRBV10-3; length: 13; size: many; DNA: TGTGCCATCAGTGAGTCGGGCGATCAGCCCCAGCATTTT; CDR3: CAISESGDQPQHF